The rows below give T cell receptor beta chains drawn from one sample of a study of CD8 T cells in Susac syndrome. TCRdb ran MiXCR on the immunoSEQ multiplex PCR reads and lists one entry per CDR3 protein. The sample lists 70,000 to 100,000 distinct CDR3 sequences, approximately 96% occurring once. Sequenced input: CD8+ T cells from PBMCs. These receptors were taken from a human donor with Susac syndrome. Each CDR3 is given with its conserved first and last residue. A D gene is named only where the DNA matches it firmly. Some rows have no size entry. The others give once, few or many, or a class for an expanded clone.

D	V	size	J	DNA	CDR3
NA	TRBV29-1	few	TRBJ2-1	TGCAGCGTTGGGTCGGCAGGGAACAATGAGCAGTTCTTC	CSVGSAGNNEQFF
NA	TRBV29-1	NA	TRBJ1-2	TGCAGCGTTGTCTCGGGGACACCTGAAATCTATGGCTACACCTTC	CSVVSGTPEIYGYTF
TRBD1	TRBV7-2	once	TRBJ2-5	TGTGCCAGCAGTCCGACAGGGGTTCAAGAGACCCAGTACTTC	CASSPTGVQETQYF
NA	TRBV20-1	NA	TRBJ1-5	TGCAGTGCTCGGGAAACCAGGGGAAGGCCTTTTAATCAGCCCCAGCATTTT	CSARETRGRPFNQPQHF
NA	TRBV20-1	NA	TRBJ2-7	TGCAGTGCTAGAGATCACAGTTTACTCTACGAGCAGTACTTC	CSARDHSLLYEQYF
NA	TRBV4-3	NA	TRBJ1-1	TGCGCCAGCAGCCAAGCGTCGACCTCGAACACTGAAGCTTTCTTT	CASSQASTSNTEAFF
NA	TRBV7-2	NA	TRBJ2-7	TGTGCCAGCAGCATCGGTTCCTACGAGCAGTACTTC	CASSIGSYEQYF
NA	TRBV7-8	NA	TRBJ2-5	TGTGCCAGCAGGGGGCCCGGCACAGAGACCCAGTACTTC	CASRGPGTETQYF
NA	TRBV7-6	NA	TRBJ1-1	TGTGCCAGCAGCCTGGGGCAGCCCGGGGGATACACTGAAGCTTTCTTT	CASSLGQPGGYTEAFF
NA	TRBV5-6	once	TRBJ2-7	TGTGCCAGCATGGGAGGCAATACCTACGAGCAGTACTTC	CASMGGNTYEQYF
TRBD2	TRBV3-1	NA	TRBJ2-5	TGTGCCAGCAGCGACGCACTAGCGGCTCAAGAGACCCAGTACTTC	CASSDALAAQETQYF
TRBD1	TRBV28	NA	TRBJ1-4	TGTGCCAGCAGTTTTGTGGGACAGGGAACTAATGAAAAACTGTTTTTT	CASSFVGQGTNEKLFF
TRBD1	TRBV7-9	NA	TRBJ2-5	TGTGCCAGCACCCAAGGGAGACAGGGACAAGAGACCCAGTACTTC	CASTQGRQGQETQYF
NA	TRBV9	NA	TRBJ1-1	TGTGCCAGCAGCGAGTGGGACAACACTGAAGCTTTCTTT	CASSEWDNTEAFF
NA	TRBV15	NA	TRBJ2-7	TGTGCCACCACTCGAGACAGGAACTCCTACGAGCAGTACTTC	CATTRDRNSYEQYF
NA	TRBV24-1	NA	TRBJ2-5	TGTGCCACCAGTGATTGGACCGTCGAAGAGACCCAGTACTTC	CATSDWTVEETQYF
NA	TRBV2	NA	TRBJ2-5	TGTGCCAGCGGGCGGTCAGCAGGGCAAGAGACCCAGTACTTC	CASGRSAGQETQYF
NA	TRBV13	NA	TRBJ2-5	TGTGCCAGCAGCTTAAGTCGTACAATAGAGACCCAGTACTTC	CASSLSRTIETQYF
NA	TRBV20-1	NA	TRBJ2-1	TGCAGTGCTTCGGACTGGAATAATGAGCAGTTCTTC	CSASDWNNEQFF
NA	TRBV6-6	NA	TRBJ2-2	TGTGCCAGCAGCTACACAGGGCTCACCGGGGAGCTGTTTTTT	CASSYTGLTGELFF
NA	TRBV7-2	NA	TRBJ2-3	TGTGCCAGCAGCTTAACAGGGTCCACAGATACGCAGTATTTT	CASSLTGSTDTQYF
NA	TRBV7-9	NA	TRBJ2-7	TGTGCCAGCAGCTCCGGTGGGAGCGAGCAGTACTTC	CASSSGGSEQYF
NA	TRBV27	NA	TRBJ2-5	TGTGCCAGCAGCTCGACTAGTCTAGAGACCCAGTACTTC	CASSSTSLETQYF
NA	TRBV20-1	NA	TRBJ2-3	TGCAGTGCAGGCCCGGGAGCTGGACCCGAGTATTTT	CSAGPGAGPEYF
NA	TRBV14	NA	TRBJ2-5	TGTGCCAGCAGCCAAGATCCAGGGGCGCAGGGAGAGACCCAGTACTTC	CASSQDPGAQGETQYF
TRBD2	TRBV19	NA	TRBJ2-7	TGTGCCAGTAGTATAGCGGGAGGGCCAAACGAGCAGTACTTC	CASSIAGGPNEQYF
NA	TRBV27	once	TRBJ2-5	TGTGCCAGCACCCCCCTTGGGGGGCTAGGAGAGACCCAGTACTTC	CASTPLGGLGETQYF
NA	TRBV20-1	NA	TRBJ2-7	TGCAGTGCTAGAGATCGGGACGGAGCCTACGAGCAGTACTTC	CSARDRDGAYEQYF
TRBD2	TRBV4-3	NA	TRBJ2-5	TGCGCCAGCAGCCGTGGACTAGCGGGAGGAAGGCAAGAGACCCAGTACTTC	CASSRGLAGGRQETQYF
TRBD2	TRBV29-1	once	TRBJ2-1	TGCAGCACAGGGACTAGCGGGAGCAATGAGCAGTTCTTC	CSTGTSGSNEQFF
NA	TRBV19	NA	TRBJ1-1	TGTGCCAGTAGTCCGTCGACGGCGGATGAAGCTTTCTTT	CASSPSTADEAFF
NA	TRBV20-1	NA	TRBJ1-2	TGCAGTGCTAGAGGACCCCGCTACACCTTC	CSARGPRYTF
TRBD2	TRBV20-1	NA	TRBJ2-3	TGCAGTGCTAGAGAACTGACTAGCGGTCCGGATACGCAGTATTTT	CSARELTSGPDTQYF